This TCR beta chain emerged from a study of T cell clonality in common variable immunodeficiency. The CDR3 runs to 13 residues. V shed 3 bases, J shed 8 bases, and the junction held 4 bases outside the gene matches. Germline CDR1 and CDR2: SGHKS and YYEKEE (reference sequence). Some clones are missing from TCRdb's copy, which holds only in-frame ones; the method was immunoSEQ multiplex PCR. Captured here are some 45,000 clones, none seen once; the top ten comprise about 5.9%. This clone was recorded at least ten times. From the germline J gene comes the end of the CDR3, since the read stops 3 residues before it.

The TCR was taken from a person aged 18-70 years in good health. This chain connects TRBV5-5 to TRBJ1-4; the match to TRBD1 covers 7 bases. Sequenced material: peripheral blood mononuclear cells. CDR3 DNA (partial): TGTGCCAGCAGCTCGACAGGGAGGGAAAAA. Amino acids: CASSSTGREK. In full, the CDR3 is CASSSTGREKLFF.